This TCR beta chain is drawn from a study of identical twins. Template switching added a universal primer site; cDNA carried unique molecular identifiers. TCRdb itself ran the 5' RACE reads through MiXCR, one entry per CDR3 protein. This table has 700,000 or so distinct CDR3 sequences, 8.5% to 9% appearing once. All donors were healthy Caucasians. Overall study findings and caveats: High-abundance cord blood beta clonotypes had fewer insertions; memory repertoires showed none.

This clonotype was detected only a few times. Its antigen is currently unknown. The junction departs from germline at one end; a sequencing error may be responsible. CDR3 length: 15 amino acids. CDR1 and CDR2 (germline): SSHAT, FNYEAQ (reference sequence). This sample also appeared in a second study, on yellow fever vaccine responses in identical twins. That source reports: Twins' vaccine T cell response reportedly seemed partly convergent, partly personalized.

The specimen sequenced was PBMCs. This sequence originates from a young woman in good health. This chain uses TRBV7-7 with TRBJ2-3; 7 bases agree with TRBD1. In DNA, the CDR3 is TGTGCTAGCAGCCGAGGGACAGATACAGCAGATACGCAGTATTTT. Translated, it gives CASSRGTDTADTQYF.